These 5 T cell receptor beta chains were all obtained from the same sample, sequenced in a study of T-cell reconstitution after alpha-beta-depleted transplantation in children. The library targeted TCRbeta and was prepared with unique molecular identifiers. TCRdb itself ran the PCR reads through MiXCR, one entry per CDR3 protein. The sample consists of 200,000 to 300,000 distinct CDR3 sequences, about 12% of them appearing once. The starting material was PBMCs from the stem cell graft donor, obtained from the stem cell graft. The origin of the receptors is a human donor who donated a stem cell graft to a child with acute lymphoblastic leukemia.

This clonotype appeared a few times. V and J are TRBV5-1 and TRBJ1-5, with D perhaps TRBD1 (5 bases). This CDR3 contains 15 residues. CDR1 SGHRS and CDR2 YFSETQ come from the germline V gene. Deletions cut 4 bases from V and 0 bases from J, with 11 bases between. The CDR3 sequence is CASSPGGTSNQPQHF. Written as DNA, the CDR3 is TGCGCCAGCAGCCCGGGGGGGACTAGCAATCAGCCCCAGCATTTT.

This clonotype was seen repeatedly, ten times or more. The CDR3 loop is CASSLISKGHTQYF. The CDR3 nucleotides are TGTGCCAGCAGTTTAATTAGCAAGGGCCATACGCAGTATTTT. The gene calls are TRBV6-5 and TRBJ2-3, with D unclear. Germline V gene lookup returns CDR1 MNHEY and CDR2 SVGAGI. Trimming pared 4 bases from V and 7 bases from J, leaving 15 bases between. This CDR3 has 14 residues.

The rearrangement uses TRBV20-1 and TRBJ1-5, with D tentatively TRBD1 (5 bases). The CDR3 covers 14 residues. The ends were cut back, 1 base at V and 4 bases at J, with 11 bases in the middle. The germline CDR1 and CDR2 sequences are DFQATT and SNEGSKA (reference sequence). The CDR3 bases are TGCAGTGCTAGAGCAGGGATGGGTAATCAGCCCCAGCATTTT. Encoded protein: CSARAGMGNQPQHF.

In this sample, this clonotype turned up many times. Here the CDR3 reads CASSAPTIDDSPLHF. The CDR3 DNA reads TGTGCCAGCAGTGCCCCCACTATCGACGATTCACCCCTCCACTTT. The chain recombines TRBV25-1 with TRBJ1-6; D gene uncertain. The CDR3 runs to 15 residues. Germline CDR1 and CDR2: MGHDK and SYGVNS. Trimming cost V 4 bases and J 8 bases, with 15 bases left between them.

This clonotype was observed many times. The chain is built from TRBV20-1 and TRBJ2-5, with 7 nucleotides matching TRBD2. CDR1 is DFQATT and CDR2 is SNEGSKA in the germline V gene (reference sequence). There are 11 residues in the CDR3. CDR3 sequence reads: CRGTIGETQYF. The CDR3 bases are TGCAGAGGGACTATCGGGGAGACCCAGTACTTC.